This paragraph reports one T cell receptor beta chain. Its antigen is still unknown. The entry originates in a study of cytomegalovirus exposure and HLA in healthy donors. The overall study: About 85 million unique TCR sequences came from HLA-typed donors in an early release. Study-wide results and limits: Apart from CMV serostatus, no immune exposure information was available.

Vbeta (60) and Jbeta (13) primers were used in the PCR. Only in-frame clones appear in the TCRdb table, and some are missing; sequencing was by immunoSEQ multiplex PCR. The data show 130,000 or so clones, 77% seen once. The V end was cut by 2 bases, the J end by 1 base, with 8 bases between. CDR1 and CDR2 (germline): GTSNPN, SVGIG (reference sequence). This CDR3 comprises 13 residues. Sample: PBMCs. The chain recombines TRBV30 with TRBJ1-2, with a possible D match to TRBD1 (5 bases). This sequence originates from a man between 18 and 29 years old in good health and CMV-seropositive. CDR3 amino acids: CAWSSTVNYGYTF. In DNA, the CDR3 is TGTGCCTGGAGTTCGACAGTTAACTATGGCTACACCTTC.